A single sample gave rise to the 9 T cell receptor beta chains below, sequenced in a study of persistence of HIV-infected CD4 T cells. The stimulus was an HIV-1 Gag 15-mer peptide pool, approximately 0.93 ug/peptide/mL. CD4+ T cells upregulating both CD40 ligand and CD69 were sorted as responding cells. This was the immunoSEQ version 4 assay in survey mode. TCRdb's table, derived via immunoSEQ multiplex PCR, lists solely in-frame clones and lacks some. The sample lists some 13,000 clones, about 70% occurring once. These receptors have no known antigen. Source: CD4+ T cells sorted from PBMCs after approximately 20-hour stimulation, taken from a patient who received antiretroviral therapy. The receptors come from an adult man with HIV who was CMV-seropositive.

The chain joins TRBV5-1 to TRBJ2-1, with 7 bases aligning to TRBD2. CDR1 is SGHRS and CDR2 is YFSETQ in the germline V gene. Trimming cost V 0 bases and J 4 bases; bases outside gene matches: 1. This CDR3 is built from 14 residues. The chain's CDR3 is CASSLGLAYNEQFF. CDR3 DNA sequence: TGCGCCAGCAGCTTGGGACTAGCATACAATGAGCAGTTCTTC.

This clone was detected only a few times. The chain combines TRBV19 with TRBJ1-2; D is unresolved. This CDR3 comprises 14 residues. The germline gives CDR1 LNHDA, CDR2 SQIVND (reference sequence). The ends were cut back, 0 bases at V and 7 bases at J, with 12 bases in the middle. CDR3 sequence: CASSIDPEEGGYTF. The CDR3 DNA reads TGTGCCAGTAGTATAGATCCGGAGGAGGGTGGCTACACCTTC.

This chain links TRBV10-3 with TRBJ2-7; 9 bases are shared with TRBD2. V shed 10 bases, J shed 1 base, and the junction held 8 bases outside the gene matches. Germline CDR1 reads ENHRY; CDR2 reads SYGVKD. The CDR3 loop spans 14 amino acids. CDR3 sequence: CANRDSGGSYEQYF. The CDR3 DNA follows: TGTGCCAACAGGGACAGCGGGGGGTCCTACGAGCAGTACTTC.

The chain has TRBV7-6 and TRBJ2-6; no firm D call. This CDR3 spans 14 amino acids. Looked up from germline, CDR1 is SGHVS and CDR2 is FNYEAQ. The V end lost 5 bases, the J end lost 0 bases, and 5 bases lay between the germline ends. CDR3 DNA: TGTGCCAGCAGCCGCGGCTCTGGGGCCAACGTCCTGACTTTC. Translating it yields CASSRGSGANVLTF.

V and J are TRBV18 and TRBJ2-7; 9 bases are a match to TRBD1. Trimming removed 4 bases from V and 4 bases from J; junction bases left unmatched: 11. In germline, CDR1 is KGHSH, CDR2 LQKENI. The CDR3 extends over 16 amino acids. In DNA form, the CDR3 reads TGTGCCAGCTCACAGGGGACAGGGTCCTACTCTTACGAGCAGTACTTC. Residues: CASSQGTGSYSYEQYF.

The J gene is TRBJ1-1, the V gene TRBV2; unclear D gene. Trimming left V 6 bases short and J 1 base short, with 12 bases between. This CDR3 comprises 14 residues. Germline-derived CDR1 and CDR2 are SNHLY and FYNNEI. The CDR3 loop is CASRRTVSNTEAFF. The CDR3 DNA reads as TGTGCCAGCAGGCGAACAGTGTCGAACACTGAAGCTTTCTTT.

The chain uses TRBV27 and TRBJ2-3, with a tentative D call TRBD2 (6 bases). Germline V gene lookup returns CDR1 MNHEY and CDR2 SMNVEV (reference sequence). With 6 bases removed from V and 0 bases from J, the gap between germline ends came to 13 bases. The CDR3 has 15 residues. In nucleotides, the CDR3 is TGTGCCAGCAGACGTACTGGGAGGAGCACAGATACGCAGTATTTT. Translated, it gives CASRRTGRSTDTQYF.

This clone is labeled medium-sized (0.01 to 0.1%). The chain has TRBV27 and TRBJ1-4; no firm D call. CDR3 size: 14 residues. Germline lookup yields CDR1 MNHEY and CDR2 SMNVEV (reference sequence). V lost 5 bases, J lost 2 bases, and 9 bases lay in between. CDR3 DNA: TGTGCCAGCAGTCTCACAGTTACTAATGAAAAACTGTTTTTT. This codes for CASSLTVTNEKLFF. Complete variable domain (other parts from reference TRBV27 and TRBJ1-4): EAQVTQNPRYLITVTGKKLTVTCSQNMNHEYMSWYRQDPGLGLRQIYYSMNVEVTDKGDVPEGYKVSRKEKRNFPLILESPSPNQTSLYFCASSLTVTNEKLFFGSGTQLSVL.

The V and J genes are TRBV28 and TRBJ1-2; D not resolved. CDR3 length: 12 residues. Germline CDR1 reads MDHEN; CDR2 reads SYDVKM. Trimming shortened V by 5 bases and J by 4 bases, and 8 bases separated the two germline ends. DNA of the CDR3: TGTGCCAGCAGTACGAGGGCCTATGGCTACACCTTC. Protein: CASSTRAYGYTF.